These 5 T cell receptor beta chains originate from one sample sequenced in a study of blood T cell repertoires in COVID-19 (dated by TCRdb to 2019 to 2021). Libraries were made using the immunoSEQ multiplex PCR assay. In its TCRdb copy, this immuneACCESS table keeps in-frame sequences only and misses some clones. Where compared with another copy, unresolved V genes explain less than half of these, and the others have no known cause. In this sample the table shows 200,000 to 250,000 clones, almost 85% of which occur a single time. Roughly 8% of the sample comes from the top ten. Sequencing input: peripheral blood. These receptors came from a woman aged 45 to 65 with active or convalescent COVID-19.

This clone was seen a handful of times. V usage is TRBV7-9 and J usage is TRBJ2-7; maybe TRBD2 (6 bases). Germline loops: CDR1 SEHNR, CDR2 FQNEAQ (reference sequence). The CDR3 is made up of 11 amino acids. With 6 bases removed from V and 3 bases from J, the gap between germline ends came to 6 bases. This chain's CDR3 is CASRGGYEQYF. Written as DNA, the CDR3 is TGTGCCAGCAGGGGAGGCTACGAGCAGTACTTC.

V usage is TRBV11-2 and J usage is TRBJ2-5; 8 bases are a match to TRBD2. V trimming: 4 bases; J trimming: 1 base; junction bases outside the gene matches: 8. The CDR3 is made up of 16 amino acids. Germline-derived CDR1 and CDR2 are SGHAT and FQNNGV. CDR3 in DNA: TGTGCCAGCAGCTCGAGCGGGGGACGGATCCAAGAGACCCAGTACTTC. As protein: CASSSSGGRIQETQYF.

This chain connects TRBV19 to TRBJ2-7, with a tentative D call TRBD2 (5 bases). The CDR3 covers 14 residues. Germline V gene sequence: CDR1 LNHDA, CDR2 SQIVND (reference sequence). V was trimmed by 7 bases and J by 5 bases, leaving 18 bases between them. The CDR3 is CASKISGNVNEQYF. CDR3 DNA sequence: TGTGCCAGTAAGATCTCGGGAAACGTCAACGAGCAGTACTTC.

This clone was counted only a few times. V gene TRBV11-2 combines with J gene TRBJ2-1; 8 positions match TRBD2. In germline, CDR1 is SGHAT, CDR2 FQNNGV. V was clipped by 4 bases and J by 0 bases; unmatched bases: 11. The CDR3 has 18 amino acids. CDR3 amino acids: CASSWKSGGLSSYNEQFF. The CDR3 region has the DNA TGTGCCAGCAGCTGGAAAAGCGGGGGCCTTAGCTCCTACAATGAGCAGTTCTTC.

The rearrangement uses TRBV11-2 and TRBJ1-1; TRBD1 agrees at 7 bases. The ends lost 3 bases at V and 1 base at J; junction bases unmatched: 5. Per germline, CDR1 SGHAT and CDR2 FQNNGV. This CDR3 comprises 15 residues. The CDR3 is CASSLSGGKNTEAFF. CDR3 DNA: TGTGCCAGCAGCTTGTCAGGGGGGAAGAACACTGAAGCTTTCTTT.